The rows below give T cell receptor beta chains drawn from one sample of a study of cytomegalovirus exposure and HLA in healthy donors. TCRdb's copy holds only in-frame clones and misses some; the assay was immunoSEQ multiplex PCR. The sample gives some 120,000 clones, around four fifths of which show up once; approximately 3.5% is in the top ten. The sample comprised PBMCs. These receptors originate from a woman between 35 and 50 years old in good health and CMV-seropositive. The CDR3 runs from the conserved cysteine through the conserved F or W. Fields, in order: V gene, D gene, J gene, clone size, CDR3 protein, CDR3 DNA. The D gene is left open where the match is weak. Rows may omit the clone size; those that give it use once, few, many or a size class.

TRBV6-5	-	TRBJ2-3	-	CASSSEDSATDTQYF	TGTGCCAGCAGTTCCGAGGACAGCGCCACAGATACGCAGTATTTT
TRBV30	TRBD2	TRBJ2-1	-	CAWNVAGSYNEQFF	TGTGCCTGGAACGTAGCGGGATCCTACAATGAGCAGTTCTTC
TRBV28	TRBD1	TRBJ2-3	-	CASSFPSAQQGDEIDTQYF	TGTGCCAGCAGTTTTCCGAGCGCTCAGCAGGGGGATGAAATAGATACGCAGTATTTT
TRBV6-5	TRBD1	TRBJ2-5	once	CASSPGQGVSETQYF	TGTGCCAGCAGTCCGGGACAGGGGGTGTCAGAGACCCAGTACTTC
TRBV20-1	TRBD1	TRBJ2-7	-	CSARQGPEQYF	TGCAGTGCGCGACAGGGACCCGAGCAGTACTTC
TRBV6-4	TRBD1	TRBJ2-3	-	CASSLGQGATDTQYF	TGTGCCAGCAGTTTGGGACAGGGGGCCACAGATACGCAGTATTTT
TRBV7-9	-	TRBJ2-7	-	CASSLGAGGPYEQYF	TGTGCCAGCAGCTTAGGAGCGGGCGGTCCCTACGAGCAGTACTTC
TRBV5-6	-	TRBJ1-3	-	CASSYYSSGNTIYF	TGTGCCAGCAGCTATTACAGCTCTGGAAACACCATATATTTT
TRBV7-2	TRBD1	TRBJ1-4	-	CASSPGTGAEKLFF	TGTGCCAGCAGCCCTGGGACAGGGGCTGAAAAACTGTTTTTT
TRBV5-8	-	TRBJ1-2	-	CASTRRGAAYGYTF	TGTGCCAGCACCCGCAGAGGCGCAGCCTATGGCTACACCTTC
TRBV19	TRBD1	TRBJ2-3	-	CASGLGQFTDTQYF	TGTGCCAGTGGGCTGGGACAGTTCACAGATACGCAGTATTTT
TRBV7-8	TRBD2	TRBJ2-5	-	CASSPGTSGRQETQYF	TGTGCCAGCAGCCCGGGGACTAGCGGGAGGCAAGAGACCCAGTACTTC
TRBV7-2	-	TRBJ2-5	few	CASSLGGRETQYF	TGTGCCAGCAGCTTAGGTGGCCGAGAGACCCAGTACTTC